A single sample gave rise to the 32 T cell receptor beta chains below, sequenced in a study of PD-1 blockade in mismatch repair-deficient tumors. Clones were sequenced by immunoSEQ multiplex PCR, and TCRdb holds only the in-frame ones, with some missing. This table holds 35,000 or so clones, about 85% found once. Sequences were derived from peripheral blood, sampled 76 weeks after starting pembrolizumab. These receptors all come from an adult with mismatch repair-deficient cancer.

This clone has more than one count but fewer than ten. The rearrangement joins TRBV14 to TRBJ2-7; 8 nucleotides match TRBD2. The CDR3 runs 14 residues. Germline loops: CDR1 SGHDN, CDR2 FVKESK. V lost 5 bases, J lost 2 bases, and 5 bases stayed unmatched. CDR3 in DNA: TGTGCCAGCAGCAACGGGAGGGGCACCTACGAGCAGTACTTC. It codes for CASSNGRGTYEQYF.

V usage is TRBV4-1 and J usage is TRBJ1-4, with D hard to call. This CDR3 spans 13 amino acids. V was shortened by 4 bases and J by 8 bases, with 11 bases between the two germline ends. Germline values: CDR1 MGHRA, CDR2 YSYEKL. The CDR3 here is CASSRTLGEKLFF. CDR3 DNA sequence: TGCGCCAGCAGCCGGACCTTGGGCGAAAAACTGTTTTTT.

This chain links TRBV27 with TRBJ2-1; D unresolved. Germline assignment: CDR1 MNHEY and CDR2 SMNVEV (reference sequence). The CDR3 loop spans 17 amino acids. The V end lost 4 bases, the J end lost 4 bases, and 20 bases lay between the germline ends. The CDR3 DNA reads TGTGCCAGCAGTTCGCCTGCCTGGCAGCCAAGGTACAATGAGCAGTTCTTC. This codes for CASSSPAWQPRYNEQFF.

The chain is built from TRBV6-1 and TRBJ2-2; D perhaps matches TRBD1 (8 bases). V gave up 7 bases and J gave up 1 base, with 13 bases separating them. Germline V gene sequence: CDR1 MNHNS, CDR2 SASEGT. This CDR3 is built from 15 residues. The CDR3 region is CASTGGGGNTGELFF. The CDR3, as DNA: TGTGCCAGCACAGGGGGCGGGGGGAACACCGGGGAGCTGTTTTTT.

The chain is built from TRBV6-5 and TRBJ2-7, with TRBD2 matching over 12 bases. CDR3 size: 14 residues. Germline CDR1 is MNHEY and CDR2 is SVGAGI. V gave up 5 bases and J gave up 4 bases; unmatched junction bases: 3. CDR3 region: CASSLAGGVYEQYF. As DNA, the CDR3 is TGTGCCAGCAGTCTAGCGGGAGGGGTGTACGAGCAGTACTTC.

The gene calls are TRBV7-2 and TRBJ2-4, with 7 bases that match TRBD2. There are 13 residues in the CDR3. Per germline, CDR1 SGHTA and CDR2 FQGNSA. With 5 bases clipped from V and 15 bases from J, the junction kept 13 bases outside the gene matches. CDR3 in amino acids: CASSHPHGGEVYF. The CDR3 DNA reads as TGTGCCAGCAGCCACCCACATGGGGGGGAGGTGTACTTC.

In its sample, this clone was seen once. This sequence joins TRBV6-5 and TRBJ2-1, with 7 bases lining up with TRBD2. Per germline, CDR1 MNHEY and CDR2 SVGAGI. The V segment lost 2 bases and the J segment 0 bases; nucleotides outside the gene matches: 1. This CDR3 comprises 15 residues. The CDR3 bases are TGTGCCAGCAGTTACGGCGGGAGCTCCTACAATGAGCAGTTCTTC. Its translation is CASSYGGSSYNEQFF.

The genes are TRBV30 and TRBJ2-7; D gene unclear. V lost 3 bases to trimming and J lost 0 bases, with 12 bases between them. In germline, CDR1 is GTSNPN, CDR2 SVGIG (reference sequence). This CDR3 comprises 14 residues. The CDR3 DNA reads TGTGCCTGGAGCCCGCGACTCCTCTCCTACGAGCAGTACTTC. Encoded protein: CAWSPRLLSYEQYF.

This clone was picked up a small number of times. The V gene is TRBV5-1, the J gene TRBJ1-1; 8 nucleotides line up with TRBD1. Trimming took 5 bases from V and 1 from J; bases not matched to a gene: 4. CDR1 is SGHRS, CDR2 YFSETQ, per germline. The CDR3 extends over 14 amino acids. The CDR3 here is CASSPGTGNTEAFF. In DNA, the CDR3 is TGCGCCAGCAGTCCCGGGACAGGGAACACTGAAGCTTTCTTT.

V gene TRBV5-1 combines with J gene TRBJ1-1; D gene ambiguous. The V and J ends lost 1 base and 6 bases respectively, with 13 bases between them. The CDR3 is made up of 14 amino acids. Germline values: CDR1 SGHRS, CDR2 YFSETQ. The CDR3 DNA reads as TGCGCCAGCAGCTTGACGGCGGGGTCGGCTGAAGCTTTCTTT. Protein: CASSLTAGSAEAFF.

The chain links TRBV5-4 to TRBJ2-2, with a possible D match to TRBD2 (5 bases). The V gene lost 4 bases and the J gene lost 0 bases, with 16 bases spanning the gap. This CDR3 has 17 residues. Germline assignment: CDR1 SGHNT and CDR2 YYREEE (reference sequence). CDR3 protein: CASSPGLISTNTGELFF. The CDR3 bases are TGTGCCAGCAGCCCAGGACTTATATCTACGAACACCGGGGAGCTGTTTTTT.

This clone was recorded once. Germline is not matched at one junction end, which may reflect a read error. The V call is TRBV19, the J call TRBJ1-1, with D tentatively TRBD1 (5 bases). The CDR3 consists of 13 residues. Germline values: CDR1 LNHDA, CDR2 SQIVND (reference sequence). CDR3 DNA sequence: TGTGCCAGCACCTGGGGGGACGACACAGAAGCTTTCTTT. Amino acid sequence: CASTWGDDTEAFF.

The genes are TRBV7-9 and TRBJ2-2; D is undetermined. CDR1 is SEHNR and CDR2 is FQNEAQ in the germline V gene (reference sequence). The V gene lost 5 bases and the J gene lost 6 bases, with 13 bases spanning the gap. The CDR3 runs to 14 residues. CDR3 sequence: CASSVYGLAGELFF. Here the CDR3 DNA reads TGTGCCAGCAGCGTATACGGCCTGGCCGGGGAGCTGTTTTTT.

The V and J genes are TRBV14 and TRBJ1-4; a weak D match, TRBD1 (5 bases). The ends were cut back, 1 base at V and 5 bases at J, with 14 bases in the middle. From germline, CDR1 is SGHDN and CDR2 FVKESK. This CDR3 is built from 16 residues. CDR3 nucleotide sequence: TGTGCCAGCAGCCAAGTGGTAACAGGAGTGAATGAAAAACTGTTTTTT. Residues: CASSQVVTGVNEKLFF. Based on the CDR3 plus reference TRBV14 and TRBJ1-4, the full variable domain is EAGVTQFPSHSVIEKGQTVTLRCDPISGHDNLYWYRRVMGKEIKFLLHFVKESKQDESGMPNNRFLAERTGGTYSTLKVQPAELEDSGVYFCASSQVVTGVNEKLFFGSGTQLSVL.

Here the CDR3 reads CSVGSYNEQFF. The CDR3 bases are TGCAGCGTTGGGAGTTACAATGAGCAGTTCTTC. The rearrangement links TRBV29-1 to TRBJ2-1; D remains ambiguous. The CDR3 length is 11 residues. V gave up 4 bases and J gave up 4 bases, with 5 bases separating them. CDR1 and CDR2 (germline): SQVTM, ANQGSEA.

The V call is TRBV19, the J call TRBJ1-3; D not certain. Germline CDR1 is LNHDA and CDR2 is SQIVND (reference sequence). The V end lost 5 bases, the J end lost 4 bases, and 24 bases lay between the germline ends. The CDR3 is made up of 18 amino acids. The CDR3 spells CASSSLNLRGSQGNTIYF. The CDR3 coding sequence is TGTGCCAGTAGTTCCCTCAACCTTCGCGGGAGCCAGGGAAACACCATATATTTT. The variable domain in full, with the rest retrieved from reference TRBV19 and TRBJ1-3, is DGGITQSPKYLFRKEGQNVTLSCEQNLNHDAMYWYRQDPGQGLRLIYYSQIVNDFQKGDIAEGYSVSREKKESFPLTVTSAQKNPTAFYLCASSSLNLRGSQGNTIYFGEGSWLTVV.

The chain combines TRBV7-9 with TRBJ2-2, with no clear D. Germline V gives CDR1 SEHNR, CDR2 FQNEAQ (reference sequence). The V end was cut by 6 bases, the J end by 0 bases, with 11 bases between. This CDR3 contains 15 residues. The CDR3 reads CASRGGVANTGELFF. CDR3 coding DNA: TGTGCCAGCAGGGGCGGTGTCGCGAACACCGGGGAGCTGTTTTTT. The full variable domain, its missing parts supplied by reference TRBV7-9 and TRBJ2-2, is DTGVSQNPRHKITKRGQNVTFRCDPISEHNRLYWYRQTLGQGPEFLTYFQNEAQLEKSRLLSDRFSAERPKGSFSTLEIQRTEQGDSAMYLCASRGGVANTGELFFGEGSRLTVL.

This rearrangement joins TRBV19 to TRBJ2-1, with 8 bases aligning to TRBD1. CDR3 length equals 15 residues. The V gene's germline CDR1 is LNHDA and CDR2 SQIVND (reference sequence). Trimming took 1 base from V and 5 from J; bases not matched to a gene: 4. In DNA, the CDR3 is TGTGCCAGTAGTATAGGGCAGGGGGCGCACAATGAGCAGTTCTTC. Its translation is CASSIGQGAHNEQFF.

This clone was picked up a small number of times. This rearrangement joins TRBV9 to TRBJ2-1, with 7 nucleotides matching TRBD2. Germline CDR1 SGDLS, CDR2 YYNGEE. Trimming cost V 4 bases and J 5 bases; bases outside gene matches: 9. The CDR3 contains 15 residues. CDR3 DNA sequence: TGTGCCAGCAGCAGAAGAGCGGGGAGGGACAATGAGCAGTTCTTC. Residues: CASSRRAGRDNEQFF.

CDR3 loop: CASSLTNEQFF. In DNA form, the CDR3 reads TGCGCCAGCAGCTTGACCAATGAGCAGTTCTTC. The V call is TRBV5-1, the J call TRBJ2-1; D unclear. With 1 base removed from V and 6 bases from J, the gap between germline ends came to 2 bases. The CDR3 covers 11 residues. The germline gives CDR1 SGHRS, CDR2 YFSETQ.

The chain carries TRBV11-3 and TRBJ1-1; 7 positions match TRBD1. The CDR3 has 14 amino acids. The trim removed 5 bases at V and 4 bases at J, leaving 7 bases unmatched. Germline loops: CDR1 SGHNT, CDR2 YENEEA. The CDR3 here is CASSVYRGITEAFF. CDR3 bases: TGTGCCAGCAGCGTTTACAGGGGAATCACTGAAGCTTTCTTT.

This clone occurred once. The rearrangement links TRBV19 to TRBJ2-6, with D unresolved. In germline, CDR1 is LNHDA, CDR2 SQIVND (reference sequence). The CDR3 has 13 residues. The V and J ends lost 11 bases and 0 bases respectively, with 8 bases between them. Written as DNA, the CDR3 is TGTGCCTCGCAACTCTCTGGGGCCAACGTCCTGACTTTC. Encoded protein: CASQLSGANVLTF.

The chain carries TRBV28 and TRBJ2-2, with a weak D call TRBD1 (5 bases). The CDR3 is 11 residues long. With 6 bases removed from V and 7 bases from J, the gap between germline ends came to 6 bases. The germline CDR1 and CDR2 sequences are MDHEN and SYDVKM. The CDR3 reads CASSTGGELFF. CDR3 DNA sequence: TGTGCCAGCAGCACAGGCGGGGAGCTGTTTTTT.

This clone has more than one count but fewer than ten. The gene calls are TRBV6-6 and TRBJ2-7; maybe TRBD2 (6 bases). The CDR3 is 16 residues long. The V end lost 6 bases, the J end lost 1 base, and 19 bases lay between the germline ends. CDR1 MNHNY and CDR2 SVGAGI come from the germline V gene (reference sequence). CDR3 bases: TGTGCCAGCAGCCCCCGGACGGTAGCGGAGTCCTACGAGCAGTACTTC. Translated: CASSPRTVAESYEQYF.

In DNA, the CDR3 is TGTGCCAGCAGTTTATCCCGGGCTGTTAATGAAAAACTGTTTTTT. It encodes CASSLSRAVNEKLFF. This sequence joins TRBV27 and TRBJ1-4; D call uncertain. CDR1 is MNHEY and CDR2 is SMNVEV in the germline V gene (reference sequence). This CDR3 has 15 amino acids. V lost 0 bases and J lost 4, with 9 bases in between.

Points on this clone: The sample has other DNA sequences that encode this CDR3 too. This chain connects TRBV11-3 to TRBJ1-2; D is perhaps TRBD1 (6 bases). Trimming shortened V by 0 bases and J by 2 bases, and 7 bases separated the two germline ends. Germline CDR1 SGHNT, CDR2 YENEEA. CDR3 length equals 14 residues. CDR3: CASSLETGNYGYTF. The CDR3 region has the DNA TGTGCCAGCAGCTTAGAAACAGGGAACTATGGCTACACCTTC.

The chain recombines TRBV4-3 with TRBJ2-1, with D possibly being TRBD2 (6 bases). The CDR3 consists of 13 residues. Trimming pared 3 bases from V and 4 bases from J, leaving 7 bases between. The germline gives CDR1 LGHNA, CDR2 YSLEER. CDR3 nucleotides: TGCGCCAGCAGCCAGACTAGGTACAATGAGCAGTTCTTC. Its translation: CASSQTRYNEQFF.

CDR3 sequence: CASVQNGASNYGYTF. The CDR3 DNA reads as TGTGCCAGCGTTCAAAACGGGGCATCTAACTATGGCTACACCTTC. The genes are TRBV7-2 and TRBJ1-2; a possible D gene is TRBD1 (5 bases). CDR1 SGHTA and CDR2 FQGNSA come from the germline V gene. The CDR3 is 15 amino acids. The ends were cut back, 8 bases at V and 0 bases at J, with 16 bases in the middle. The complete variable domain, with remaining parts taken from reference TRBV7-2 and TRBJ1-2, reads GAGVSQSPSNKVTEKGKDVELRCDPISGHTALYWYRQSLGQGLEFLIYFQGNSAPDKSGLPSDRFSAERTGGSVSTLTIQRTQQEDSAVYLCASVQNGASNYGYTFGSGTRLTVV.

This sequence joins TRBV11-3 and TRBJ1-5; TRBD1 matches 7 bases. The germline V gene has CDR1 SGHNT and CDR2 YENEEA. Trimming took 1 base from V and 5 from J; bases not matched to a gene: 5. There are 15 residues in the CDR3. The CDR3, as DNA: TGTGCCAGCAGCTTAGCCCAGGGGGTCCATCAGCCCCAGCATTTT. Encoded protein: CASSLAQGVHQPQHF.

The genes are TRBV14 and TRBJ2-7; D uncertain. CDR1 is SGHDN and CDR2 is FVKESK in the germline V gene. CDR3 size: 15 residues. The V and J ends lost 1 base and 3 bases respectively, with 13 bases between them. The CDR3, as DNA: TGTGCCAGCAGCCAAGTGGATGCTCCCTTCTACGAGCAGTACTTC. Translation gives CASSQVDAPFYEQYF.

The chain uses TRBV5-1 and TRBJ1-1, with TRBD1 as a possible D gene (5 bases). Between the trimmed V and J ends, which lost 4 bases and 4 bases, there was a span of 14 bases. Germline CDR1 SGHRS, CDR2 YFSETQ. CDR3 length equals 14 residues. The CDR3 loop is CASSEQAPTTEAFF. CDR3 coding DNA: TGCGCCAGCAGCGAACAGGCACCGACCACTGAAGCTTTCTTT. Looking up the rest from reference TRBV5-1 and TRBJ1-1 gives the full variable domain: KAGVTQTPRYLIKTRGQQVTLSCSPISGHRSVSWYQQTPGQGLQFLFEYFSETQRNKGNFPGRFSGRQFSNSRSEMNVSTLELGDSALYLCASSEQAPTTEAFFGQGTRLTVV.

The chain carries TRBV27 and TRBJ1-5, with TRBD1 identical over 7 bases. CDR1 and CDR2 from the germline V gene are MNHEY and SMNVEV (reference sequence). There are 14 residues in the CDR3. J was trimmed by 6 bases and V by 2 bases; bases with no gene match: 4. CDR3 loop: CASSLKGAGQPQHF. In DNA, the CDR3 is TGTGCCAGCAGTTTAAAGGGGGCCGGTCAGCCCCAGCATTTT.